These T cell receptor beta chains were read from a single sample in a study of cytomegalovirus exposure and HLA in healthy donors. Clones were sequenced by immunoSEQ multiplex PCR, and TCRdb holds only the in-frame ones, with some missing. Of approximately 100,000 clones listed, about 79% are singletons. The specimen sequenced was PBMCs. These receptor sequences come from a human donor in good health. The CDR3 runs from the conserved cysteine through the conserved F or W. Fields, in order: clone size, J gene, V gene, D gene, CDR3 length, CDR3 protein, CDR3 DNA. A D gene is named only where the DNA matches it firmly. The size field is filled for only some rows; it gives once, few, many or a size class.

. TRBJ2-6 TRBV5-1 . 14 CASSSGTGANVLTF TGCGCCAGCAGCTCAGGGACTGGGGCCAACGTCCTGACTTTC
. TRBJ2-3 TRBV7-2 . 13 CASSLGAGDTQYF TGTGCCAGCAGCTTAGGTGCGGGAGATACGCAGTATTTT
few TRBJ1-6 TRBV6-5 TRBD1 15 CASSGTGPDDSPLHF TGTGCCAGCAGCGGGACAGGGCCAGATGATTCACCCCTCCACTTT
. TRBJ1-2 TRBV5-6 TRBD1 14 CASRGQGGDYGYTF TGTGCCAGCAGAGGACAGGGAGGTGACTATGGCTACACCTTC
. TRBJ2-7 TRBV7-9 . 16 CASSPTSIGGLREQYF TGTGCCAGCAGCCCTACCAGCATTGGGGGCTTAAGGGAGCAGTACTTC
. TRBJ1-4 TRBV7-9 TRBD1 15 CASTIQGARREKLFF TGTGCCAGCACAATTCAGGGGGCACGCCGTGAAAAACTGTTTTTT
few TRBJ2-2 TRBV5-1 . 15 CASSLDLPNTGELFF TGCGCCAGCAGCTTGGATCTCCCGAACACCGGGGAGCTGTTTTTT
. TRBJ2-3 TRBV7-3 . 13 CASSSIQPDTQYF TGTGCCAGCAGCTCCATACAGCCAGATACGCAGTATTTT
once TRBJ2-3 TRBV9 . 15 CASSVVGGRADTQYF TGTGCCAGCAGCGTAGTAGGAGGGCGCGCAGATACGCAGTATTTT
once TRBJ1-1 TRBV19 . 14 CASSIDHSTTEAFF TGTGCCAGTAGTATAGATCACTCAACGACTGAAGCTTTCTTT
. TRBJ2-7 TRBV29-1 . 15 CSVEDYRDVGSEQYF TGCAGCGTTGAAGATTACAGGGACGTTGGTAGCGAGCAGTACTTC
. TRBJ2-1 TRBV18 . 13 CASSRQENNEQFF TGTGCCAGCTCCAGACAGGAAAACAATGAGCAGTTCTTC
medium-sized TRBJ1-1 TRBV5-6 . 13 CASSPSLNTEAFF TGTGCCAGCAGCCCTTCTTTGAACACTGAAGCTTTCTTT
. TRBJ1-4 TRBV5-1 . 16 CASSPGGGATNEKLFF TGCGCCAGCAGCCCGGGAGGGGGTGCAACTAATGAAAAACTGTTTTTT
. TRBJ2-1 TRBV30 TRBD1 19 CAWSVSPGTGMTPYNEQFF TGTGCCTGGAGTGTTAGTCCCGGGACAGGGATGACCCCATACAATGAGCAGTTCTTC
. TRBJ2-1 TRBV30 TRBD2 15 CAWSVIAGGHNEQFF TGTGCCTGGAGTGTAATCGCGGGAGGCCACAATGAGCAGTTCTTC
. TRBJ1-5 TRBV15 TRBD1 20 CATSRESIATGFVGNQPQHF TGTGCCACCAGCAGAGAGTCTATCGCGACAGGGTTCGTGGGCAATCAGCCCCAGCATTTT
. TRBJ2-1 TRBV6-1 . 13 CASSEHGQTGMFF TGTGCCAGCAGTGAACACGGACAGACTGGGATGTTCTTC
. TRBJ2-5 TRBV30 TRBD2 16 CAWSVGAGGGQETQYF TGTGCCTGGAGTGTTGGAGCGGGGGGGGGTCAAGAGACCCAGTACTTC
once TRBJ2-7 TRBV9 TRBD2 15 CASSPRLAGGYEQYF TGTGCCAGCAGCCCCCGACTAGCGGGAGGATACGAGCAGTACTTC
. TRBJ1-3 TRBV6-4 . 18 CASSDMGFGESSGNTIYF TGTGCCAGCAGTGACATGGGATTTGGGGAGAGCTCTGGAAACACCATATATTTT
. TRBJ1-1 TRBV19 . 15 CASTWGRDTHTEAFF TGTGCCAGTACCTGGGGAAGGGACACACACACTGAAGCTTTCTTT
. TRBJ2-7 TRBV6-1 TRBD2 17 CASSATGSSGKVRGQYF TGTGCCAGCAGTGCCACCGGGAGTAGCGGGAAGGTACGAGGGCAGTACTTC
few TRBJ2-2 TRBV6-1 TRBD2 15 CASRSGLAGVGELFF TGTGCCAGCAGATCGGGACTAGCGGGAGTCGGGGAGCTGTTTTTT
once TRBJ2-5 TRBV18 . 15 CASSRTSALQETQYF TGTGCCAGCTCCCGGACATCCGCCCTACAAGAGACCCAGTACTTC
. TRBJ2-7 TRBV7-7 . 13 CASSLKLGSEQYF TGTGCCAGCAGCTTAAAGCTGGGGAGCGAGCAGTACTTC
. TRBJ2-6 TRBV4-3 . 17 CASSPRGALSGANVLTF TGCGCCAGCAGCCCCCGCGGGGCCCTCTCTGGGGCCAACGTCCTGACTTTC
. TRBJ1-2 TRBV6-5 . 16 CASSLLWTDPNYGYTF TGTGCCAGCAGTTTACTCTGGACAGACCCTAACTATGGCTACACCTTC
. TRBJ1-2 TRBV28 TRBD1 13 CASSFSPGQNYTF TGTGCCAGCAGTTTTTCTCCGGGACAGAACTACACCTTC
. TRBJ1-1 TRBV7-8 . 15 CASSSFTGPNTEAFF TGTGCCAGCAGCTCATTCACAGGGCCTAACACTGAAGCTTTCTTT
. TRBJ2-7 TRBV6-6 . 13 CASSYETRVKEYF TGTGCCAGCAGTTACGAGACGAGGGTGAAGGAGTACTTC
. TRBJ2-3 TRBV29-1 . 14 CSVAWTANADTQYF TGCAGCGTCGCCTGGACAGCGAACGCAGATACGCAGTATTTT
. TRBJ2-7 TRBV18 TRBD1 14 CASSPPDRAYEQYF TGTGCCAGCTCACCACCGGACAGGGCCTACGAGCAGTACTTC
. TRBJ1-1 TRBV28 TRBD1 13 CASRGTGNTEAFF TGTGCCAGCAGGGGGACAGGGAACACTGAAGCTTTCTTT
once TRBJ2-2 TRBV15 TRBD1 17 CATSLRSTGPNTGELFF TGTGCCACCAGCCTGAGATCGACAGGGCCGAACACCGGGGAGCTGTTTTTT
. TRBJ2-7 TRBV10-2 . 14 CASKGGEITYEQYF TGCGCCAGCAAAGGAGGTGAGATTACCTACGAGCAGTACTTC
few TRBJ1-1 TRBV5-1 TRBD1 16 CASSLGQGGQGGEAFF TGCGCCAGCAGCTTGGGGCAAGGGGGCCAAGGAGGTGAAGCTTTCTTT
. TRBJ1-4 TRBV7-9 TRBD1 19 CASSLARQGNLPTNEKLFF TGTGCCAGCAGCCTCGCCCGACAGGGGAACCTCCCAACTAATGAAAAACTGTTTTTT
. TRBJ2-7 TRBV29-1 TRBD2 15 CSVEERLAGAYEQYF TGCAGCGTTGAAGAGCGACTAGCGGGGGCCTACGAGCAGTACTTC
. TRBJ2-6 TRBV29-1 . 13 CSAGGSGANVLTF TGCAGCGCCGGGGGATCTGGGGCCAACGTCCTGACTTTC
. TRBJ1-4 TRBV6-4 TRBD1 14 CASIQTGPHEKLFF TGTGCCAGCATCCAGACAGGGCCACATGAAAAACTGTTTTTT
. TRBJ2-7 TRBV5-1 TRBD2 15 CASSVGLAGNYEQYF TGCGCCAGCAGCGTAGGACTAGCGGGAAACTACGAGCAGTACTTC